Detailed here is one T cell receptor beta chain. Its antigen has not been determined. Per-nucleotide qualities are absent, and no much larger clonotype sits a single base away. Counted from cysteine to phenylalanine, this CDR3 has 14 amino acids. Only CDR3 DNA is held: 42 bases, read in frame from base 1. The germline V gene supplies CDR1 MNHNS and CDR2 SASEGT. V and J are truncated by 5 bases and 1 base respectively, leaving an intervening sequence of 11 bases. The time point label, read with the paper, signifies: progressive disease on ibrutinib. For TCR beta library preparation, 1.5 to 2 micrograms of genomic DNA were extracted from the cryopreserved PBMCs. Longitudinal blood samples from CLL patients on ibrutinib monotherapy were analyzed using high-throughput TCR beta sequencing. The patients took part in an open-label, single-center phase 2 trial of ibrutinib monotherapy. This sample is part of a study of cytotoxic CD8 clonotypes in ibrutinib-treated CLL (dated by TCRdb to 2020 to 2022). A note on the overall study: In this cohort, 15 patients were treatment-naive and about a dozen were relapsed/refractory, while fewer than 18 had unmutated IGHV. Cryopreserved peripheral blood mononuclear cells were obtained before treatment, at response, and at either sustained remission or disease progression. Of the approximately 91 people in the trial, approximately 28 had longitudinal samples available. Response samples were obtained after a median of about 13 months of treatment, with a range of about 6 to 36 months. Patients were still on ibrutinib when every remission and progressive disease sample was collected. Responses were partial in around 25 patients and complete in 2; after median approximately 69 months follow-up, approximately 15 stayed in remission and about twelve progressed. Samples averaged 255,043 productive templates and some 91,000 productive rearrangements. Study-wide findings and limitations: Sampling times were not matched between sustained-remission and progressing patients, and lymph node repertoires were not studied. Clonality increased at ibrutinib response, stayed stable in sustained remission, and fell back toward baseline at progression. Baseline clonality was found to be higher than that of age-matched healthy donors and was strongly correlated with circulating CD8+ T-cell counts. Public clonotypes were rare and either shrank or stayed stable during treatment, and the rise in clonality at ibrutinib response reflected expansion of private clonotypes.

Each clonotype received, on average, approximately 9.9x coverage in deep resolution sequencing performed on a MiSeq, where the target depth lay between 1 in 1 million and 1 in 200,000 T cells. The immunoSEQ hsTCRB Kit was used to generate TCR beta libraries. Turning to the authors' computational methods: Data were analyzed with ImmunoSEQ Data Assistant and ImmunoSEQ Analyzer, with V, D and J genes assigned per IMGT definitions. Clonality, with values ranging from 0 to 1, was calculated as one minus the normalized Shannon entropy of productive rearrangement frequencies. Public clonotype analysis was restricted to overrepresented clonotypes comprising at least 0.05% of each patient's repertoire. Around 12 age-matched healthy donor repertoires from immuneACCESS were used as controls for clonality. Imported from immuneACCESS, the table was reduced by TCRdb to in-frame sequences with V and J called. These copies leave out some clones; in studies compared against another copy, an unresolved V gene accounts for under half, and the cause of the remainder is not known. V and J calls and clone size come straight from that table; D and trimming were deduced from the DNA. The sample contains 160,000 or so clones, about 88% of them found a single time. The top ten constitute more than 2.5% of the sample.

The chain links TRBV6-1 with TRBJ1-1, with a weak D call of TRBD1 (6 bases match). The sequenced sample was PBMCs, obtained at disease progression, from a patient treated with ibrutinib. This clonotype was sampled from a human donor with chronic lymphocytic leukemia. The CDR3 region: CASSWTDTNTEAFF. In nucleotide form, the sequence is TGTGCCAGCAGTTGGACAGATACGAACACTGAAGCTTTCTTT.